This T cell receptor beta chain came from a study of T cell changes during pregnancy in multiple sclerosis. There are 14 residues in the CDR3. CDR1 is SNHLY and CDR2 is FYNNEI in the germline V gene. V shed 9 bases and J 3 bases; nucleotides not matched to a gene: 8. Using immunoSEQ multiplex PCR, the repertoire was profiled, and TCRdb retains in-frame clones only, with some absent. Here the sample spans 95,000 to 110,000 clones, 85% to 95% being singletons. The material was peripheral blood, obtained in the third trimester of pregnancy. The sequence was obtained from a female donor in good health, enrolled as a control in a pregnancy study. The chain couples TRBV2 to TRBJ2-1, with 7 bases that match TRBD1. CDR3 bases: TGTGCCAGTAGGGACAGAATGAACTACAATGAGCAGTTCTTC. Translated: CASRDRMNYNEQFF. The variable domain in full, with the rest retrieved from reference TRBV2 and TRBJ2-1, is EPEVTQTPSHQVTQMGQEVILRCVPISNHLYFYWYRQILGQKVEFLVSFYNNEISEKSEIFDDQFSVERPDGSNFTLKIRSTKLEDSAMYFCASRDRMNYNEQFFGPGTRLTVL.